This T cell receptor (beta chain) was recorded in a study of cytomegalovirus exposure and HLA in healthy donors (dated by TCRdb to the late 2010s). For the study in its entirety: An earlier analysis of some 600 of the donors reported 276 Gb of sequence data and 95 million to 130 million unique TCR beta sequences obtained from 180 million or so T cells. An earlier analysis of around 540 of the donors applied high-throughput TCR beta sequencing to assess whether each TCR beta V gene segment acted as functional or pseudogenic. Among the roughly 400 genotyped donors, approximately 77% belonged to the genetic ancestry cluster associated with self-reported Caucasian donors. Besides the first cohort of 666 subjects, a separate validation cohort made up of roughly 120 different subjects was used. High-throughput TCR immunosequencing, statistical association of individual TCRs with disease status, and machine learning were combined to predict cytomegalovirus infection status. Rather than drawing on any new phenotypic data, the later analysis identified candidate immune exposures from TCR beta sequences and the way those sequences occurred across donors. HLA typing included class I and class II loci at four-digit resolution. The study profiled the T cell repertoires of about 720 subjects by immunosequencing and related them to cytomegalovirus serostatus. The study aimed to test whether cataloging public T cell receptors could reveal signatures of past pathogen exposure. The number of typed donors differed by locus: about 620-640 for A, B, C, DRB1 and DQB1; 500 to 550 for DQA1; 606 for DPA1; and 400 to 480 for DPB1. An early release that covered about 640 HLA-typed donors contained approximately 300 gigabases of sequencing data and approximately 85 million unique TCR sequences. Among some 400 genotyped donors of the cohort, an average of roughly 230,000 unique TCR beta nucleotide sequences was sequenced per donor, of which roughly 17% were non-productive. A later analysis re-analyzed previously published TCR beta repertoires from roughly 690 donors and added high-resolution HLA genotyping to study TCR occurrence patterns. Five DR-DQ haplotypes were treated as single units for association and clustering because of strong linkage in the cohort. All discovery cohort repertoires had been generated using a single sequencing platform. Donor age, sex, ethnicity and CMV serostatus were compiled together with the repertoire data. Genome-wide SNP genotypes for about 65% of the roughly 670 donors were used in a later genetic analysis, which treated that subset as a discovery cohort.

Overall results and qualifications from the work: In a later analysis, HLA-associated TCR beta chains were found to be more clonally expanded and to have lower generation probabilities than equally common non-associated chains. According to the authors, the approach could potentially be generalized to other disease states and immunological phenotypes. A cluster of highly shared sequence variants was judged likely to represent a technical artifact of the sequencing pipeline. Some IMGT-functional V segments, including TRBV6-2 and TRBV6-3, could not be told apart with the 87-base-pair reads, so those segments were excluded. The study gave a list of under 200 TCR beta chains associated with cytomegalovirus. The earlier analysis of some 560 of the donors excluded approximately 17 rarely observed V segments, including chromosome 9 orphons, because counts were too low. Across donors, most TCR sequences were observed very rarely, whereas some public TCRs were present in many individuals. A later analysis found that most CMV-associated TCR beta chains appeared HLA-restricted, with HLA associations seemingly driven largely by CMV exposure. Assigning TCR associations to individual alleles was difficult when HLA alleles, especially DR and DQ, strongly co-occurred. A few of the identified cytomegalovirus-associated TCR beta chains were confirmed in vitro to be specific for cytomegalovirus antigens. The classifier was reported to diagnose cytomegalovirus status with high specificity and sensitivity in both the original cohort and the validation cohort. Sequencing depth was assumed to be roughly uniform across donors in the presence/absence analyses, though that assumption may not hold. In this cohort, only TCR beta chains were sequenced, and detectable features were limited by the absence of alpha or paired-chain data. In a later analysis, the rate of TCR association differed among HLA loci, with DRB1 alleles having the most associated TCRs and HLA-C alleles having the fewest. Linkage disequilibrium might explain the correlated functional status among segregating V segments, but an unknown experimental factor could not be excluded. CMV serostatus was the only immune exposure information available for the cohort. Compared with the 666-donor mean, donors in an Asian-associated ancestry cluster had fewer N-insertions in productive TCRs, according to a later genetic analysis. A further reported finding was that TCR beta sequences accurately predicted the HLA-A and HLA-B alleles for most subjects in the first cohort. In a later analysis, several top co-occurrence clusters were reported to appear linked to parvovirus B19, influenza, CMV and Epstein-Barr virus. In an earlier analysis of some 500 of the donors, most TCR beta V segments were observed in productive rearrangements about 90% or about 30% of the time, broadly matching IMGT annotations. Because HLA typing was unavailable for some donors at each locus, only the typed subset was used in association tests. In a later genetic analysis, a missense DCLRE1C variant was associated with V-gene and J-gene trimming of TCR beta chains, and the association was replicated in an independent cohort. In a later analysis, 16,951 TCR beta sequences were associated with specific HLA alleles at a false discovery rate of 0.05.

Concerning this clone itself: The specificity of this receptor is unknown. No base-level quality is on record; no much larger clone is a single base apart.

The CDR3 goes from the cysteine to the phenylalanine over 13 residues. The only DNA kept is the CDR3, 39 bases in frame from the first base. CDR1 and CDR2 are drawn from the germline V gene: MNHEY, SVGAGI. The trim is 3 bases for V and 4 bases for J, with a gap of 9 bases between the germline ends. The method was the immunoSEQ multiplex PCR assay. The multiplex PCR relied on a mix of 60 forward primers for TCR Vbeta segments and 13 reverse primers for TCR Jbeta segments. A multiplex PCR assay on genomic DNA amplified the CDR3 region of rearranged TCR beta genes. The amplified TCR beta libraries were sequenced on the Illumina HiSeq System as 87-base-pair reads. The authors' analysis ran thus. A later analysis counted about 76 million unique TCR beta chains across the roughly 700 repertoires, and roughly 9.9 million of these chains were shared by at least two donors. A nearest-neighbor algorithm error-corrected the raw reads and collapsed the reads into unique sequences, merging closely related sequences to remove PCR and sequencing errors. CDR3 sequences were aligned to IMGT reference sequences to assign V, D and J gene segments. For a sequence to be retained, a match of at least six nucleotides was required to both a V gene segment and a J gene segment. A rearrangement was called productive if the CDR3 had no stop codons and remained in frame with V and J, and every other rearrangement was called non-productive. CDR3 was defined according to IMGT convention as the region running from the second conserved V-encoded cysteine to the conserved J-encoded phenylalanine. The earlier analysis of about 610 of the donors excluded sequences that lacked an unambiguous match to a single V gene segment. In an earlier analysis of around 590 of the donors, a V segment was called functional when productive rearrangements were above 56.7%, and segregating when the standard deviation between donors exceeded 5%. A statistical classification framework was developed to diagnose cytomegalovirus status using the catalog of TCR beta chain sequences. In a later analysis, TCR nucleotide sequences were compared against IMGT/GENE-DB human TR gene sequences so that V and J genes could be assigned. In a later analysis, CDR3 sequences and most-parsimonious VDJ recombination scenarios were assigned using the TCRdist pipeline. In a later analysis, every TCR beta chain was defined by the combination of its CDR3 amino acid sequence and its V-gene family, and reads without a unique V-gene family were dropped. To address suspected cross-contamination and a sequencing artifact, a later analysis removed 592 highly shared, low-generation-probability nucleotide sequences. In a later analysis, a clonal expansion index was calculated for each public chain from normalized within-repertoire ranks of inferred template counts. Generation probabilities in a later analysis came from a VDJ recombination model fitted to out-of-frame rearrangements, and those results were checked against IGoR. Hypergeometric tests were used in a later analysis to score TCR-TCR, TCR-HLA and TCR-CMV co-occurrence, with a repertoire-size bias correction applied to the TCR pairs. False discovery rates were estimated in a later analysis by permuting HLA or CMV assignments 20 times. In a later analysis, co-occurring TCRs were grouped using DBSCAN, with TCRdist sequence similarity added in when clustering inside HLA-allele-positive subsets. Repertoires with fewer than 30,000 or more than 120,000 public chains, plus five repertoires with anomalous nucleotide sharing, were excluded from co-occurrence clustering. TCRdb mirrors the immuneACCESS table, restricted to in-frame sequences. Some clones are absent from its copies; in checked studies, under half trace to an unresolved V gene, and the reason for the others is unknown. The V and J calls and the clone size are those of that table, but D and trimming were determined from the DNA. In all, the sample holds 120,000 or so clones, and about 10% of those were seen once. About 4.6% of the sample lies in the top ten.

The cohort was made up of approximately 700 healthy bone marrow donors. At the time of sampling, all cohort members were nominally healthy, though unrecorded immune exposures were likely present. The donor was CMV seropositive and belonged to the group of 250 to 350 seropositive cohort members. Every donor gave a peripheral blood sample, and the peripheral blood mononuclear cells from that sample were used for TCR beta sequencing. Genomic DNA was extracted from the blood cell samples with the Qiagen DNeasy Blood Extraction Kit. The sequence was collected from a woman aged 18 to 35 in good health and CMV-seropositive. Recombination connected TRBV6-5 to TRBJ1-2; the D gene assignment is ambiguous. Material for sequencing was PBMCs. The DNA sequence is TGTGCCAGCAGTTATACCAACGGCTATGGCTACACCTTC. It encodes CASSYTNGYGYTF.